This T cell receptor beta chain comes out of a study of CD8 T cells in ankylosing spondylitis (dated by TCRdb to about 2017). About the study as a whole: The study profiled T cell receptor beta repertoires in healthy donors and ankylosing spondylitis patients to find disease-linked TCR variants. In total, the full study cohort was made up of 95 to 110 healthy donors and approximately 27 ankylosing spondylitis patients. Peripheral blood samples were taken, and synovial fluid was additionally collected from ankylosing spondylitis patients.

Regarding this clonotype: This clone's antigen is unknown. Base quality data are lacking; no much larger clone is found one base away.

The data were produced on an Illumina HiSeq 2500. Quantitative 5'-RACE with molecular barcodes was used to prepare TCR beta libraries. The study's processing was this. A new computational method, built on a probabilistic model of VDJ rearrangement, was used to identify disease-linked TCR variants. TCRdb cleaned the public reads at Q25 with fastp, built clones with MiXCR and kept in-frame beta chains. For every CDR3 protein sequence, its rows merge into one entry that carries the most common genes and DNA. The V and J calls here are based on TCRdb, not the publication. This sample is represented by about 250,000 distinct CDR3 sequences; approximately 30% of them were singletons. The ten largest clonotypes hold about 4.2% of the sample. Broader findings and caveats from the paper: A CD8+ phenotype was shown by the disease-linked clones, which were found at relatively low frequencies in peripheral blood. A TCR beta motif of about 8 highly homologous amino acid variants appeared characteristic of blood from ankylosing spondylitis patients. The disease-linked clones were reported as significantly enriched in matched synovial fluid samples from ankylosing spondylitis patients. Some motif variants had previously been reported in the synovial fluid and blood of reactive arthritis patients, which suggests shared mechanisms of disease initiation.

CDR1 and CDR2 are drawn from the germline V gene (reference sequence): LNHDA, SQIVND. V was cut back by 5 bases and J by 0 bases, leaving a gap of 11 bases between them. Its CDR3 holds 14 amino acids, cysteine through phenylalanine. The read is trimmed to its CDR3 DNA, 42 bases read in frame from base 1. Sample: blood, either unsorted or a sorted T cell fraction (not recorded which). The chain is encoded by TRBV19 joined to TRBJ2-7; confidence is insufficient to name the D gene. This receptor was identified in a male donor with ankylosing spondylitis or in good health (not recorded which). The base sequence is TGTGCCAGTAGTTCCTCGGCTACCTCCTACGAGCAGTACTTC. Translated, it reads CASSSSATSYEQYF.